The next 18 T cell receptor beta chains were all read from a single sample in a study of T cell repertoires in aging, cancer and after chemotherapy. Amplification of TCR beta used genomic DNA extracted from peripheral blood. A mixed TRB-A/B primer pool amplified rearranged TRB by multiplex touch-down PCR. TCRdb reprocessed the multiplex PCR reads via MiXCR and lists one record per CDR3 protein. The sample records roughly 8,500 distinct CDR3 sequences, less than 70% being singletons. Input material: blood. These receptor sequences come from a human donor with a solid tumor.

This clonotype came up once. The chain has TRBV4-3 and TRBJ1-6; 11 nucleotides line up with TRBD1. CDR1 and CDR2 from the germline V gene are LGHNA and YSLEER. The CDR3 is 17 residues long. The V gene end was trimmed by 2 bases and the J gene end by 9 bases; junction bases not matched to a gene: 9. CDR3 region: CASSQPGVGTGGSPLHF. For the CDR3, the DNA is TGCGCCAGCAGCCAACCCGGGGTGGGGACAGGGGGTTCACCCCTCCACTTT.

The chain joins TRBV6-5 to TRBJ2-2, with 8 bases identical to TRBD1. Germline CDR1 and CDR2: MNHEY and SVGAGI. Trimming cost V 8 bases and J 0 bases; bases outside gene matches: 2. This CDR3 spans 14 amino acids. CDR3 in amino acids: CASLGQANTGELFF. The CDR3 DNA sequence: TGTGCCAGCTTGGGACAGGCGAACACCGGGGAGCTGTTTTTT.

The sample holds one count of this clonotype. The J gene is TRBJ2-2, the V gene TRBV12-3 or TRBV12-4; D might be TRBD1 (6 bases). This CDR3 region has 13 residues. V was clipped by 6 bases and J by 7 bases, with 12 bases between them. The CDR3 bases are TGTGCCAGCAGGACAGGTTGGGGCGGGGAGCTGTTTTTT. Its protein is CASRTGWGGELFF.

This sequence joins TRBV6-2 or TRBV6-3 and TRBJ2-7, with 11 bases fitting TRBD2. The germline gives CDR1 MNHEY, CDR2 SVGEGT. The J segment lost 2 bases and the V segment lost 6 bases, leaving 6 bases of the junction unmatched. CDR3 size: 15 residues. For the CDR3, the DNA is TGTGCCAGCAGACCACTAGCGGGAGTACCCTACGAGCAGTACTTC. Protein: CASRPLAGVPYEQYF.

The V call is TRBV7-9, the J call TRBJ1-1, with D perhaps TRBD1 (5 bases). The V gene lost 6 bases and the J gene lost 0 bases, with 17 bases spanning the gap. CDR3 size: 16 residues. CDR1 is SEHNR, CDR2 FQNEAQ, per germline (reference sequence). CDR3 residues: CASRDGQGLVNTEAFF. CDR3 sequence (DNA): TGTGCCAGCAGAGATGGGCAGGGACTGGTGAACACTGAAGCTTTCTTT.

This clonotype was counted only a few times. The genes are TRBV12-3 or TRBV12-4 and TRBJ1-2, with no clear D. The V end lost 4 bases, the J end lost 0 bases, and 3 bases lay between the germline ends. This CDR3 region has 12 residues. The CDR3, as DNA: TGTGCCAGCAGTTCCACTAACTATGGCTACACCTTC. Its protein is CASSSTNYGYTF.

The gene calls are TRBV12-3 or TRBV12-4 and TRBJ2-3, with D perhaps assigned TRBD1 or TRBD2 (5 bases each). The CDR3 contains 14 residues. The V and J ends lost 2 bases and 1 base respectively, with 7 bases between them. The CDR3 bases are TGTGCCAGCAGTTTATGGGACGGCACAGATACGCAGTATTTT. It translates to CASSLWDGTDTQYF.

There are a few counts of this clonotype. This chain connects TRBV27 to TRBJ1-2, with TRBD1 as a possible D gene (6 bases). Germline-derived CDR1 and CDR2 are MNHEY and SMNVEV (reference sequence). V gave up 0 bases and J gave up 1 base, with 6 bases separating them. This CDR3 is 14 amino acids long. CDR3 nucleotide sequence: TGTGCCAGCAGTTTATCACAGGGTAACTATGGCTACACCTTC. Its translation is CASSLSQGNYGYTF.

This clonotype was detected only a few times. This chain uses TRBV15 with TRBJ1-1; possibly TRBD1 for D (6 bases). The CDR3 is 14 amino acids. The germline V and J ends were trimmed by 4 bases and 7 bases, with 16 bases remaining between them. Germline V gives CDR1 LNHNV, CDR2 YYDKDF (reference sequence). CDR3 DNA: TGTGCCACCAGCATCCAGGGGTTCTTGGGTGAAGCTTTCTTT. It codes for CATSIQGFLGEAFF.

This clonotype has a handful of counts. This chain uses TRBV28 with TRBJ2-7; 10 bases fit TRBD2. V gave up 2 bases and J gave up 7 bases; unmatched junction bases: 8. This CDR3 is built from 15 residues. From germline, CDR1 is MDHEN and CDR2 SYDVKM. The CDR3 loop reads CASSLLAGVSGEQYF. DNA for the CDR3: TGTGCCAGCAGTTTACTAGCGGGAGTATCGGGTGAGCAGTACTTC.

The chain joins TRBV6-1 to TRBJ1-5, with no clear D. This CDR3 region has 15 residues. In germline, CDR1 is MNHNS, CDR2 SASEGT. The V and J ends lost 6 bases and 4 bases respectively, with 16 bases between them. The CDR3 loop is CASRENSGQNQPQHF. CDR3 bases: TGTGCCAGCAGGGAAAACTCGGGCCAAAATCAGCCCCAGCATTTT.

V and J are TRBV28 and TRBJ1-2; D gene unclear. V lost 5 bases to trimming and J lost 7 bases, with 8 bases between them. CDR1 is MDHEN and CDR2 is SYDVKM in the germline V gene. The CDR3 has 11 amino acids. In DNA form, the CDR3 reads TGTGCCAGCAGTATCTGGGGTGGCTACACCTTC. Translated: CASSIWGGYTF.

This chain joins TRBV2 and TRBJ1-3, with 7 nucleotides matching TRBD1. The V gene's germline CDR1 is SNHLY and CDR2 FYNNEI. Trimming cost V 4 bases and J 6 bases; bases outside gene matches: 12. This CDR3 comprises 16 residues. DNA for the CDR3: TGTGCCAGCAGTGGGCTTCCAGGGGGGTCCGCAAACACCATATATTTT. Protein sequence: CASSGLPGGSANTIYF.

This clonotype occurred a few times. The chain joins TRBV7-2 to TRBJ1-2; 9 positions agree with TRBD1. The CDR3 extends over 13 amino acids. Germline loops: CDR1 SGHTA, CDR2 FQGNSA. V lost 4 bases and J lost 8; bases outside the gene matches: 5. The CDR3 protein is CASSSRDRDGYTF. The CDR3 DNA follows: TGTGCCAGCAGCTCCCGGGACAGGGACGGCTACACCTTC.

This clonotype was seen more than once but under ten times. The chain combines TRBV27 with TRBJ2-7, with a weak D call TRBD2 (6 bases). Germline V gene sequence: CDR1 MNHEY, CDR2 SMNVEV (reference sequence). This CDR3 spans 14 amino acids. The V and J ends lost 2 bases and 7 bases respectively, with 15 bases between them. The CDR3 coding sequence is TGTGCCAGCAGTTTAGGGACTCCACGTGGGGAGCAGTACTTC. Translating gives CASSLGTPRGEQYF.

This clonotype was detected only a few times. CDR3 in DNA: TGTGCCAGCAGTGAACGGGGACAGGTCCTCCACTTT. Its translation: CASSERGQVLHF. The rearrangement links TRBV6-1 to TRBJ1-6, with 8 bases that match TRBD1. CDR3 size: 12 residues. CDR1 is MNHNS, CDR2 SASEGT, per germline. With 2 bases clipped from V and 15 bases from J, the junction kept 3 bases outside the gene matches.

The V gene is TRBV29-1, the J gene TRBJ2-1; D might be TRBD2 (6 bases). The germline gives CDR1 SQVTM, CDR2 ANQGSEA. V lost 3 bases, J lost 9 bases, and 12 bases lay in between. This CDR3 has 12 residues. CDR3 sequence reads: CSVDRVGGEQFF. The CDR3 DNA is TGCAGCGTTGACCGCGTGGGGGGTGAGCAGTTCTTC.

This clonotype was recorded a few times. The chain is built from TRBV19 and TRBJ1-1; D is perhaps TRBD1 (5 bases). The CDR3 consists of 17 residues. The germline V gene encodes CDR1 LNHDA and CDR2 SQIVND (reference sequence). V was pared by 3 bases and J by 1 base, with 18 bases between. The CDR3 here is CASSIFLLGRENTEAFF. The CDR3 nucleotides are TGTGCCAGTAGTATTTTCTTATTGGGACGGGAGAACACTGAAGCTTTCTTT.